In its sample, the clone carrying this TCR beta chain was seen many times. The antigen remains unidentified. The data originate from a study of T cells in Graves' hyperthyroidism and ophthalmopathy. Across the whole study: Peripheral blood specimens were obtained at initial diagnosis, prior to any treatment.

Study results and limitations: Blood samples included most of the expanded thyroid clonotypes exceeding 0.001.

TCR beta CDR3 sequences were amplified from RNA transcripts. HTBI primers were the set used in a first-round RT-PCR of the TCR CDR3. MiXCR was run by TCRdb on the multiplex PCR reads, yielding one entry per CDR3 protein. The sample consists of approximately 610,000 distinct CDR3 sequences, roughly 14% of them appearing once. Uncontrolled infection, other autoimmune disease, pregnancy and lactation each barred patients from inclusion. In germline, CDR1 is MNHEY, CDR2 SMNVEV (reference sequence). V dropped 5 bases and J dropped 3 bases, with 14 bases sitting between them. The CDR3 is 14 residues long. Sequenced: blood. This sequence joins TRBV27 and TRBJ2-7; maybe TRBD1 (6 bases). The source is a woman aged 40 to 50 with Graves' ophthalmopathy. The CDR3 sequence is CASSPSKGGYEQYF. CDR3 DNA sequence: TGTGCCAGCAGTCCAAGCAAAGGGGGCTACGAGCAGTACTTC.